The 15 T cell receptor beta chains listed next were all sequenced from one sample in a study of T cells after yellow fever vaccination. TCRdb recomputed calls from the 5' RACE reads with MiXCR, one row per CDR3 protein. The sample yields tens of thousands of distinct CDR3 sequences, about 7.7% seen once. This sample comprised CD8+ T cells sorted from PBMCs, obtained on the day of the yellow fever booster vaccination. These receptors were collected from a man aged 25 to 40 who received the YFV17D yellow fever vaccine.

This clonotype was seen ten or more times. The chain has TRBV15 and TRBJ2-7; 7 nucleotides match TRBD1. Germline CDR1 is LNHNV and CDR2 is YYDKDF (reference sequence). The CDR3 totals 16 residues. The J segment lost 5 bases and the V segment lost 0 bases, leaving 10 bases of the junction unmatched. The chain's CDR3 is CATSRDIGTVDHEQYF. The CDR3 DNA reads TGTGCCACCAGCAGAGATATAGGGACAGTGGACCACGAGCAGTACTTC. The full variable domain, completed using reference TRBV15 and TRBJ2-7, is DAMVIQNPRYQVTQFGKPVTLSCSQTLNHNVMYWYQQKSSQAPKLLFHYYDKDFNNEADTPDNFQSRRPNTSFCFLDIRSPGLGDTAMYLCATSRDIGTVDHEQYFGPGTRLTVT.

Only a few counts were recorded for this clonotype. The CDR3 loop reads CASSLATSGKDTQYF. The CDR3 coding sequence is TGTGCCAGCAGCTTGGCGACTAGCGGGAAGGATACGCAGTATTTT. This chain uses TRBV7-3 with TRBJ2-3, with 11 bases lining up with TRBD2. V dropped 3 bases and J dropped 6; count of bases not matched to a gene: 5. The CDR3 sequence is 15 residues long. The germline V gene has CDR1 SGHTA and CDR2 FQGTGA.

This clonotype appeared once. It may be a read error: a sequence one base away is much more abundant. The CDR3 is CDSSGGQGSGELFF. The CDR3 DNA sequence: TGTGACAGCAGTGGGGGACAGGGGTCAGGGGAGCTGTTTTTT. The gene calls are TRBV2 and TRBJ2-2, with 10 bases fitting TRBD1. This CDR3 has 14 residues. Per the germline V gene, CDR1 is SNHLY and CDR2 is FYNNEI. Variable domain in full (rest from reference TRBV2 and TRBJ2-2): EPEVTQTPSHQVTQMGQEVILRCVPISNHLYFYWYRQILGQKVEFLVSFYNNEISEKSEIFDDQFSVERPDGSNFTLKIRSTKLEDSAMYFCDSSGGQGSGELFFGEGSRLTVL.

Ten or more counts support this clonotype. J is TRBJ2-1 and V is TRBV15, with 7 bases that match TRBD2. The V gene end was trimmed by 7 bases and the J gene end by 9 bases; junction bases not matched to a gene: 9. The CDR3 is 13 amino acids. Germline assignment: CDR1 LNHNV and CDR2 YYDKDF (reference sequence). Here the CDR3 reads CATTSSGEGEQFF. CDR3 nucleotide sequence: TGTGCCACCACCTCAAGCGGGGAAGGTGAGCAGTTCTTC.

J is TRBJ2-2 and V is TRBV20-1; 7 bases are a match to TRBD2. The CDR3 length is 13 residues. Germline-derived CDR1 and CDR2 are DFQATT and SNEGSKA (reference sequence). With 7 bases clipped from V and 0 bases from J, the junction kept 2 bases outside the gene matches. This chain's CDR3 is CSERGSNTGELFF. In DNA form, the CDR3 reads TGCAGTGAGCGGGGATCGAACACCGGGGAGCTGTTTTTT.

This clonotype was counted a few times. DNA for the CDR3: TGTGCCTGGAGCGGCGGGGACAGAGCCATCACCGGGGAGCTGTTTTTT. This encodes CAWSGGDRAITGELFF. The chain couples TRBV30 to TRBJ2-2, with D perhaps TRBD1 (7 bases). This CDR3 has 16 residues. Trimming took 3 bases from V and 4 from J, leaving 18 bases between them. CDR1 and CDR2 from the germline V gene are GTSNPN and SVGIG (reference sequence).

The chain carries TRBV7-9 and TRBJ2-3; D unclear. The V end was cut by 0 bases, the J end by 6 bases, with 13 bases between. The CDR3 length is 15 residues. Germline CDR1 is SEHNR and CDR2 is FQNEAQ (reference sequence). CDR3 bases: TGTGCCAGCAGCTTAGCGGGGAACCTTTTGGATACGCAGTATTTT. Protein sequence: CASSLAGNLLDTQYF. Full variable domain (rest looked up from reference TRBV7-9 and TRBJ2-3): DTGVSQNPRHKITKRGQNVTFRCDPISEHNRLYWYRQTLGQGPEFLTYFQNEAQLEKSRLLSDRFSAERPKGSFSTLEIQRTEQGDSAMYLCASSLAGNLLDTQYFGPGTRLTVL.

There are a few counts of this clonotype. The rearrangement uses TRBV20-1 and TRBJ2-1; 10 bases agree with TRBD2. The germline gives CDR1 DFQATT, CDR2 SNEGSKA (reference sequence). The CDR3 consists of 20 residues. With 6 bases clipped from V and 1 base from J, the junction kept 21 bases outside the gene matches. CDR3 nucleotide sequence: TGCAGTGCGCGACCCGCTAGCGGGAGAAGAAAGGGGGATTCCTACAATGAGCAGTTCTTC. Translated, it gives CSARPASGRRKGDSYNEQFF.

J is TRBJ2-5 and V is TRBV7-8; TRBD1 agrees at 12 bases. V gave up 2 bases and J gave up 4 bases; unmatched junction bases: 8. Germline V gives CDR1 SGHVS, CDR2 FQNEAQ. The CDR3 totals 17 residues. The CDR3 DNA follows: TGTGCCAGCAGCTTACTTGGGACAGGGGGCTTGGGAGAGACCCAGTACTTC. Its protein is CASSLLGTGGLGETQYF.

This clonotype was detected once. At one of its ends the junction is not consistent with the germline gene, which may arise from a read error. The chain uses TRBV5-4 and TRBJ2-2; possible D gene TRBD1, 6 bases. Germline loops: CDR1 SGHNT, CDR2 YYREEE (reference sequence). The CDR3 is 13 residues long. CDR3 bases: TGTGCCAGCAGTCAGGGGAACACCGGGGAGCTGTATTTT. Its translation is CASSQGNTGELYF.

As DNA, the CDR3 is TGTGCCAGCAGCCTCGTAGCGGGAGCGTTGGATGAGCAGTTCTTC. Translation: CASSLVAGALDEQFF. The chain carries TRBV4-2 and TRBJ2-1; 9 positions agree with TRBD2. Per the germline V gene, CDR1 is LGHNA and CDR2 is YNFKEQ. With V trimmed by 4 bases and J by 8 bases, 9 bases remained unmatched. The CDR3 has 15 residues.

This rearrangement joins TRBV2 to TRBJ2-1; D might be TRBD2 (6 bases). The CDR3 is 13 amino acids. The germline V gene has CDR1 SNHLY and CDR2 FYNNEI. The germline V and J ends were trimmed by 4 bases and 5 bases, with 9 bases remaining between them. The CDR3 bases are TGTGCCAGCAGTGCGGAGGGTCACAATGAGCAGTTCTTC. Residues: CASSAEGHNEQFF.

This clonotype was seen only a few times. The genes are TRBV6-6 and TRBJ2-1, with a possible D match to TRBD2 (5 bases). The CDR3 runs 12 residues. Germline CDR1 is MNHNY and CDR2 is SVGAGI (reference sequence). The V gene lost 5 bases and the J gene lost 9 bases, with 11 bases spanning the gap. The DNA of the CDR3 is TGTGCCAGCAGTCCTAGCAGAACTGAGCAGTTCTTC. Translating it yields CASSPSRTEQFF.

V is TRBV19 and J is TRBJ2-1; no firm D call. The CDR3 is 16 amino acids. CDR1 is LNHDA, CDR2 SQIVND, per germline (reference sequence). V lost 6 bases, J lost 5 bases, and 20 bases lay in between. CDR3 DNA sequence: TGTGCCAGTAGGCCTCGGTCACAGCTGGGGAACAATGAGCAGTTCTTC. This translates into CASRPRSQLGNNEQFF.

The rearrangement joins TRBV10-3 to TRBJ2-5; no clear D gene. Germline V lookup: CDR1 ENHRY, CDR2 SYGVKD. Trimming took off 2 bases at V and 2 bases at J, with 9 bases between the two ends. The CDR3 is 14 amino acids. The CDR3 DNA reads as TGTGCCATCAGTGAGCCTGGCCTACAAGAGACCCAGTACTTC. Amino acids: CAISEPGLQETQYF.